Listed here are 5 T cell receptor beta chains from one sample, sequenced in a study of shared clonotypes between healthy human individuals. Data came from immunoSEQ multiplex PCR; TCRdb stores just in-frame clones and leaves some out. The table has approximately 530,000 clones, 90% to 96% seen once. Sequencing was done on a sample of naive CD4+ T cells sorted from blood. The sample's subset: CD45RA+ positively selected. Receptor source: a woman aged 25 to 39 in good health.

J is TRBJ2-3 and V is TRBV28; the match to TRBD2 covers 9 bases. Germline CDR1 MDHEN, CDR2 SYDVKM. The CDR3 covers 15 residues. After removal of 8 bases from V and 1 base from J, the junction contained 7 bases not matched to a gene. For the CDR3, the DNA is TGTGCCAGCCAGTTAGCGGGAGAAGGCACAGATACGCAGTATTTT. Its protein product is CASQLAGEGTDTQYF.

This clone came up a few times. V gene TRBV27 combines with J gene TRBJ2-7, with D tentatively TRBD2 (5 bases). The CDR3 runs 15 residues. With 5 bases removed from V and 0 bases from J, the gap between germline ends came to 14 bases. Germline V gene sequence: CDR1 MNHEY, CDR2 SMNVEV (reference sequence). Here the CDR3 reads CASSTRTGYSYEQYF. In DNA form, the CDR3 reads TGTGCCAGCAGTACCCGGACTGGCTACTCCTACGAGCAGTACTTC.

The chain has TRBV4-1 and TRBJ1-1; 12 bases line up with TRBD1. Germline CDR1 reads MGHRA; CDR2 reads YSYEKL. The CDR3 sequence is 16 residues long. Trimming cost V 4 bases and J 2 bases; bases outside gene matches: 5. The CDR3 loop is CASSPGQGARNTEAFF. CDR3 nucleotide sequence: TGCGCCAGCAGCCCGGGACAGGGGGCGAGAAACACTGAAGCTTTCTTT.

This chain joins TRBV18 and TRBJ2-1; tentative D call: TRBD1 (5 bases). Trimming removed 2 bases from V and 0 bases from J, with 11 bases in between. The CDR3 is 16 residues long. Germline V gives CDR1 KGHSH, CDR2 LQKENI. The DNA for the CDR3 is TGTGCCAGCTCACCAGGGGCTCTCTACTCCTACAATGAGCAGTTCTTC. The encoded protein is CASSPGALYSYNEQFF. The whole variable domain, filled in from reference TRBV18 and TRBJ2-1, reads NAGVMQNPRHLVRRRGQEARLRCSPMKGHSHVYWYRQLPEEGLKFMVYLQKENIIDESGMPKERFSAEFPKEGPSILRIQQVVRGDSAAYFCASSPGALYSYNEQFFGPGTRLTVL.

V gene TRBV18 combines with J gene TRBJ2-7; tentative D call: TRBD1 (6 bases). Germline-derived CDR1 and CDR2 are KGHSH and LQKENI. V was clipped by 2 bases and J by 2 bases, with 10 bases between them. The CDR3 runs to 14 residues. In nucleotides, the CDR3 is TGTGCCAGCTCACCAGCGACAGGAGCCTACGAGCAGTACTTC. This translates into CASSPATGAYEQYF.